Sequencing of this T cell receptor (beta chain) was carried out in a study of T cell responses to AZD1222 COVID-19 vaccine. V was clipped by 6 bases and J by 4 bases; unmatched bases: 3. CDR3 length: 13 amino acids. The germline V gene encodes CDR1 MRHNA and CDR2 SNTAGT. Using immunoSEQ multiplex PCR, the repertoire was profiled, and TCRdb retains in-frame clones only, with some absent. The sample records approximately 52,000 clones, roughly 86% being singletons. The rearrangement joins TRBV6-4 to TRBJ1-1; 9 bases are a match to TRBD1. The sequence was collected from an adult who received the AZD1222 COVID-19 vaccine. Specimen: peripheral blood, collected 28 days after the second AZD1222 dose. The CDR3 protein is CASRGQGGTEAFF. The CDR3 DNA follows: TGTGCCAGCAGGGGACAGGGAGGCACTGAAGCTTTCTTT.